This note documents a single T cell receptor beta chain sequence. Its antigen is unknown. The sample is drawn from a study of cytomegalovirus exposure and HLA in healthy donors. Study outcomes and limitations: A cluster of highly shared sequence variants was likely a sequencing artifact.

A multiplex PCR was run with 60 Vbeta primers and 13 Jbeta primers. The table came from immunoSEQ multiplex PCR; TCRdb's copy has only in-frame clones and leaves some out. The table has over 130,000 clones, 66% seen once. Looked up from germline, CDR1 is MNHNY and CDR2 is SVGAGI (reference sequence). The CDR3 runs 14 residues. The V end lost 2 bases, the J end lost 2 bases, and 10 bases lay between the germline ends. The sequencing sample was made of PBMCs. This chain links TRBV6-6 with TRBJ2-7; tentative D call: TRBD1 (7 bases). The sequence derives from an older woman in good health and CMV-seronegative. The DNA of the CDR3 is TGTGCCAGCAGTTACGCGGGACAGCCCTACGAGCAGTACTTC. It yields the protein CASSYAGQPYEQYF.